The rows below give T cell receptor beta chains drawn from one sample of a study of PD-1 blockade in classical Hodgkin lymphoma. The method was immunoSEQ multiplex PCR; TCRdb's version includes in-frame clones alone and lacks a portion of them. This sample has 120,000 to 150,000 clones, with approximately 72% found just once. The specimen was peripheral blood mononuclear cells (PBMCs), collected before the second cycle of nivolumab. All receptors come from a human donor with classical Hodgkin lymphoma. CDR3s include the opening cysteine and the closing phenylalanine or tryptophan. D genes are given only for firm matches.

v_call d_call cdr3_aa
TRBV6-5 TRBD1 CASSYSGQGDSPLHF
TRBV6-5 TRBD1 CASRGTGADTEAFF
TRBV5-4 TRBD1 CASSPRTGGNTEAFF
TRBV19 . CASSLAGQSGPKLFF
TRBV7-2 . CASSSGPLNTEAFF
TRBV11-2 . CASSLDGQINQPQHF
TRBV27 TRBD2 CASSSGLAGHNEQFF
TRBV7-2 . CASSLVGGSSYNEQFF
TRBV6-5 TRBD1 CASSSHHRGINEQYF
TRBV6-5 . CASTYRAEAFF
TRBV6-6 TRBD2 CASSRYSGGLDTQYF
TRBV6-1 . CASSEGSGSTDTQYF
TRBV6-1 . CASSRGNQPQHF
TRBV5-4 TRBD1 CASSSRTGGVRNTIYF
TRBV7-2 . CASSFFTSTDTQYF
TRBV5-4 . CASSLAGRLSYNEQFF
TRBV5-4 TRBD2 CASSWVAGGTDTQYF
TRBV10-2 . CASSGLATNEKLFF